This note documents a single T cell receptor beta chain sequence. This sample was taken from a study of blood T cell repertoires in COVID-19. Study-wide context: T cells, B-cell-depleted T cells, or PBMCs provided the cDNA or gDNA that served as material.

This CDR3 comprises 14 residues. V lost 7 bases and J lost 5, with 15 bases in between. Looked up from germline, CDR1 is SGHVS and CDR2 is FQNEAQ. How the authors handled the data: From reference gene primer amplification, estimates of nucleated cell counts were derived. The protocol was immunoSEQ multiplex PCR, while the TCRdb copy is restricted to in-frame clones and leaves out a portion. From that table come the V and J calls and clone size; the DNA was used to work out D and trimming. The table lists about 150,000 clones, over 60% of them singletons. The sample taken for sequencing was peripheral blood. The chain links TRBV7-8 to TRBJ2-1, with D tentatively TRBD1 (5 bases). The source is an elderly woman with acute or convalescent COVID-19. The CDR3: CASTLREGHNEQFF. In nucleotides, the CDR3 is TGTGCCAGCACCCTCAGGGAAGGACACAATGAGCAGTTCTTC.